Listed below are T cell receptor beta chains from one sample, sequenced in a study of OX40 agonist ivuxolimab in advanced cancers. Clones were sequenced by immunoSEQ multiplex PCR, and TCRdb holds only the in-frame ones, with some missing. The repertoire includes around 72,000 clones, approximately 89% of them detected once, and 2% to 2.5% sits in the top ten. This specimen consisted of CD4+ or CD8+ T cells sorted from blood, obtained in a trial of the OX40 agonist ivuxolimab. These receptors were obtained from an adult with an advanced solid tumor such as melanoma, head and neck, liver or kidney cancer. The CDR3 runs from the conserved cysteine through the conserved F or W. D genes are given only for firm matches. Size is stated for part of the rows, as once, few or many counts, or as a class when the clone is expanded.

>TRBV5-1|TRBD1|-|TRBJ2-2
TGCGCCAGCAGCTTATTGGAAGGACAGGGGAACGGGGAGCTGTTTTTT
CASSLLEGQGNGELFF
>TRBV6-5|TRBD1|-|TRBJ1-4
TGTGCCAGCAGTACAGGGGGCAAGGATGAAAAACTGTTTTTT
CASSTGGKDEKLFF
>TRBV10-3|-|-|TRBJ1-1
TGTGCCATCAGCTCGGGACGGAACACTGAAGCTTTCTTT
CAISSGRNTEAFF
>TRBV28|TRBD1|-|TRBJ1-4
TGTGCCAGCAGTTTCGGGCAGGGGGCATCTAATGAAAAACTGTTTTTT
CASSFGQGASNEKLFF
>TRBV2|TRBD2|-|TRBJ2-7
TGTGCCAGCAGTGAAAGTACTAGCGGTCGTTACGAGCAGTACTTC
CASSESTSGRYEQYF
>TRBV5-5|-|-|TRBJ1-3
TGTGCCAGCAGCTTGGTGGCGACGGTTGGCTCTGGAAACACCATATATTTT
CASSLVATVGSGNTIYF
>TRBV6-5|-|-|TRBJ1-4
TGTGCCAGCGGCTTGGATCGGGAAAAACTGTTTTTT
CASGLDREKLFF
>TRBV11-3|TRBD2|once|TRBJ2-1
TGTGCCAGCAGCCCCCGATCTAGCGGGAGTAGCAATGAGCAGTTCTTC
CASSPRSSGSSNEQFF
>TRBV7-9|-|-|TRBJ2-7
TGTGCCACCTCCTCCCGGACAGTCTACGAGCAGTACTTC
CATSSRTVYEQYF
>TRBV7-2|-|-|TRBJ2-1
TGTGCCAGCAGCTTATTAGGTAGCGTTAATGAGCAGTTCTTC
CASSLLGSVNEQFF
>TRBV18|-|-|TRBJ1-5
TGTGCCAGCTCCCCCCGACAGGAGGGAGGGCCCCAGCATTTT
CASSPRQEGGPQHF
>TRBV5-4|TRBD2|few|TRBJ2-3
TGTGCCAGCAGCCAGTCCGTAGCGGGGGGGCTGGATACGCAGTATTTT
CASSQSVAGGLDTQYF
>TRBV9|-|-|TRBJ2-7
TGTGCCAGCGGGCAGGGGCCCTACGAGCAGTACTTC
CASGQGPYEQYF
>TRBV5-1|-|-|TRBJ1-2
TGCGCCAGCAGCTTGGGGGGGGCCAACTATGGCTACACCTTC
CASSLGGANYGYTF
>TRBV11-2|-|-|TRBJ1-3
TGTGCCAGCAGCCCAATTATACGCTCTGGAAACACCATATATTTT
CASSPIIRSGNTIYF
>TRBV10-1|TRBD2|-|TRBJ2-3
TGCGCCAGCAGTGGCCAGCTAGCGGGGGACACAGATACGCAGTATTTT
CASSGQLAGDTDTQYF
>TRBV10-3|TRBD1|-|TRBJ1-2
TGTGCCATCAGTCCGGACAGGGCGGATGGCTACACCTTC
CAISPDRADGYTF
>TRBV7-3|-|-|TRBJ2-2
TGTGCCAGCAGCCCCCGGACTACGATAAAGCAGGGGACCGGGGAGCTGTTTTTT
CASSPRTTIKQGTGELFF
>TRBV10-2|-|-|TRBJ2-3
TGCGCCAGCGGAGGGTCCACAGATACGCAGTATTTT
CASGGSTDTQYF
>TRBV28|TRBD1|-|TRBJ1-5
TGTGCCAGCAGTTTGACAGGGGGTAACAATCAGCCCCAGCATTTT
CASSLTGGNNQPQHF
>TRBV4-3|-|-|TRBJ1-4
TGCGCCAGCAGCCAAGGACAGCCGTCAACTAATGAAAAACTGTTTTTT
CASSQGQPSTNEKLFF
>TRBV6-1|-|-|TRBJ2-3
TGTGCCAGCAGTGAAGGTCGGGGCTCCCGAGTGTCAGATACGCAGTATTTT
CASSEGRGSRVSDTQYF
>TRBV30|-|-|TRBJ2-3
TGTGCCTGGAGCGGCACAGATACGCAGTATTTT
CAWSGTDTQYF
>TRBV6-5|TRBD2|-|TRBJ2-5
TGTGCCAGCAGTTACGGGACTAGAGGGGGGACCCAGTACTTC
CASSYGTRGGTQYF
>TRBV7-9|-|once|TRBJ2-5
TGTGCCAGCAGCAAACAGGGCTGGGAGACCCAGTACTTC
CASSKQGWETQYF
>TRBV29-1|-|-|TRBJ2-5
TGCAGCGTTGTTGTGGACCGCGAAGCCAGTGAGACCCAGTACTTC
CSVVVDREASETQYF
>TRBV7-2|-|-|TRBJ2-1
TGTGCCAGCAGCTTAGCGGTGATTTACAATGAGCAGTTCTTC
CASSLAVIYNEQFF
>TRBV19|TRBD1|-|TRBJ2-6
TGTGCCAGTAGGACAGGGGTTAACCCTTCTGGGGCCAACGTCCTGACTTTC
CASRTGVNPSGANVLTF
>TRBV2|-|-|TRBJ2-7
TGTGCCAGCAGTGAAACGCAGGGGTGGGAGCAGTACTTC
CASSETQGWEQYF
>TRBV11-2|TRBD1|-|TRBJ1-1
TGTGCCAGCAGCAAACCTGGGACAGGAATTGGCTGGGAAGCTTTCTTT
CASSKPGTGIGWEAFF
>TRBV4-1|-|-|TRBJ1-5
TGCGCCAGATCCCCTCCATTTAGCCAGGAATCGTTGAATCAGCCCCAGCATTTT
CARSPPFSQESLNQPQHF
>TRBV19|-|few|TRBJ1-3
TGTGCCAGTAGAGAGGGGCCTGGAAACACCATATATTTT
CASREGPGNTIYF
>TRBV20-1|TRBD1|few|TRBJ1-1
TGCAGTGCTAGGGGGACAGCTGAAGCTTTCTTT
CSARGTAEAFF
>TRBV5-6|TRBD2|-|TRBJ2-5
TGTGCCAGCAGCTCGACTAGCACGCAAGAGACCCAGTACTTC
CASSSTSTQETQYF
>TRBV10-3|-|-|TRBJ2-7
TGTGCCACGGGGGGCGGCAGGGGGCGTTACGAGCAGTACTTC
CATGGGRGRYEQYF
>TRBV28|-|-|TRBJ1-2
TGTGCCAGCAGGAAGGGGGTGGACTATGGCTACACCTTC
CASRKGVDYGYTF
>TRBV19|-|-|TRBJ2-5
TGTGCCAGTAGTACCGACATAACAGGGCGGGAGACCCAGTACTTC
CASSTDITGRETQYF
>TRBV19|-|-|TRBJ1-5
TGTGCCAGTAGTATTGGCAGGGGAATCAGTCAGCCCCAGCATTTT
CASSIGRGISQPQHF
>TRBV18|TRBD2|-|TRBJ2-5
TGTGCCAGCTCACCACCGAATGTAGCGGGGGGGCGAGAGACCCAGTACTTC
CASSPPNVAGGRETQYF
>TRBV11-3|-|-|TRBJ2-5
TGTGCCAGCAGCTTAGATAACGGTCAAGAGACCCAGTACTTC
CASSLDNGQETQYF
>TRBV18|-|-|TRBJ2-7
TGTGCCAGCTCACGGACGGGGGGCAGGGCCTACGAGCAGTACTTC
CASSRTGGRAYEQYF
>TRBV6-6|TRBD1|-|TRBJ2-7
TGTGCCAGCAGTTTCGGACAGGCCTACGAGCAGTACTTC
CASSFGQAYEQYF
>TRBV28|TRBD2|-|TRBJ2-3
TGTGCCAGCACCTCCGGGGGGGCTAGCACAGATACGCAGTATTTT
CASTSGGASTDTQYF
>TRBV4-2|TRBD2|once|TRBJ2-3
TGTGCCAGCAGCCAAGGACTAGCGGGAGTAGGTGGTACGTATTTT
CASSQGLAGVGGTYF
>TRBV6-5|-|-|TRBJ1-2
TGTGCCAGCAGTTACTCGACGGAGAGCTACTATGGCTACACCTTC
CASSYSTESYYGYTF
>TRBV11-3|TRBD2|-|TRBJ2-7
TGTGCCAGCAGCTTCTCCGGGGGAGGGTTCTATTCCGAGCAGTACTTC
CASSFSGGGFYSEQYF
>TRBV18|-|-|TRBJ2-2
TGTGCCAGCTCACCAGTCTTCCGCGGGACCAACACCGGGGAGCTGTTTTTT
CASSPVFRGTNTGELFF
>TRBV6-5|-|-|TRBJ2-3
TGTGCCAGCAGTTATGGGATGCGGAGGGTGGATACGCAGTATTTT
CASSYGMRRVDTQYF
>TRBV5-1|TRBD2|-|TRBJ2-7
TGCGCCAGCAGCCCGGGGGGTAGCAGAACCTACGAGCAGTACTTC
CASSPGGSRTYEQYF
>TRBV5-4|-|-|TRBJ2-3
TGTGCCAGCAGCGGCCCCCGGACAGCCACAGATACGCAGTATTTT
CASSGPRTATDTQYF
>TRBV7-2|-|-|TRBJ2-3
TGTGCCAGCAGCTTAGTTGGGATCTCCAACGCAGATACGCAGTATTTT
CASSLVGISNADTQYF